This T cell receptor beta chain comes out of a study of blood T cell repertoires in COVID-19. The overall study: The study drew acute and convalescent COVID-19 samples from the United States, Italy and Spain.

The germline V gene has CDR1 SEHNR and CDR2 FQNEAQ (reference sequence). V was pared by 5 bases and J by 3 bases, with 4 bases of the junction left unmatched. The CDR3 loop spans 14 amino acids. Libraries were prepared by immunoSEQ multiplex PCR; TCRdb keeps only in-frame clonotypes and omits some of them. Of 110,000 to 150,000 clones in the sample, about nine tenths were seen once. This chain uses TRBV7-9 with TRBJ1-5; 7 bases fit TRBD1. This receptor was identified in a man in his forties or fifties with active or convalescent COVID-19. Specimen: peripheral blood. The CDR3 sequence: CASSRGQDNQPQHF. For the CDR3, the DNA is TGTGCCAGCAGCCGAGGACAGGACAATCAGCCCCAGCATTTT. Combining the CDR3 with reference TRBV7-9 and TRBJ1-5 gives the whole variable domain DTGVSQNPRHKITKRGQNVTFRCDPISEHNRLYWYRQTLGQGPEFLTYFQNEAQLEKSRLLSDRFSAERPKGSFSTLEIQRTEQGDSAMYLCASSRGQDNQPQHFGDGTRLSIL.